A single sample is the source of the 32 T cell receptor beta chains below, sequenced in a study of T cell responses to AZD1222 COVID-19 vaccine. Profiling relied on immunoSEQ multiplex PCR, and the TCRdb table lists in-frame clones only, not all of them. This sample carries 150,000 to 200,000 clones, about nine tenths of them seen once, and the ten largest clones take approximately 3%. The sample here was peripheral blood, taken on day 0 of AZD1222 vaccination. Receptors originate from an adult in good health.

The chain is built from TRBV2 and TRBJ1-2, with TRBD1 as a possible D gene (6 bases). Per the germline V gene, CDR1 is SNHLY and CDR2 is FYNNEI. Trimming stripped 4 bases from V and 5 bases from J, with 11 bases between. This CDR3 is built from 13 residues. The CDR3: CASSVRQEYGYTF. For the CDR3, the DNA is TGTGCCAGCAGTGTTCGACAGGAGTATGGCTACACCTTC.

CDR3 protein: CSVEGQGGNTIYF. The CDR3 nucleotides read TGCAGCGTTGAAGGACAGGGGGGAAACACCATATATTTT. The chain links TRBV29-1 to TRBJ1-3, with 8 bases that match TRBD1. Germline lookup yields CDR1 SQVTM and CDR2 ANQGSEA. Unmatched junction bases numbered 0, after V lost 1 base and J lost 4 bases. The CDR3 is made up of 13 amino acids.

This chain uses TRBV19 with TRBJ1-5, with D uncertain. Trimming shortened V by 4 bases and J by 6 bases, and 19 bases separated the two germline ends. CDR1 LNHDA and CDR2 SQIVND come from the germline V gene (reference sequence). The CDR3 is made up of 16 amino acids. The CDR3 DNA is TGTGCCAGTAGTACCGGGAGGGTCGGGGTGCCTCAGCCCCAGCATTTT. Its translation is CASSTGRVGVPQPQHF.

The rearrangement links TRBV27 to TRBJ1-5; possible D gene TRBD1, 6 bases. This CDR3 is 13 amino acids long. The germline CDR1 and CDR2 sequences are MNHEY and SMNVEV (reference sequence). Between the trimmed V and J ends, which lost 8 bases and 6 bases, there was a span of 14 bases. Here the CDR3 reads CASVDRTGQPQHF. Here the CDR3 DNA reads TGTGCCAGCGTGGACAGAACCGGTCAGCCCCAGCATTTT.

V and J are TRBV6-2 or TRBV6-3 and TRBJ2-1; D is undetermined. This CDR3 is built from 12 residues. V lost 3 bases, J lost 8 bases, and 8 bases lay in between. Germline assignment: CDR1 MNHEY and CDR2 SVGEGT. CDR3 protein: CASSYWVDEQFF. Here the CDR3 DNA reads TGTGCCAGCAGTTATTGGGTGGATGAGCAGTTCTTC.

The chain joins TRBV30 to TRBJ1-4, with D hard to call. The length of the CDR3 is 14 residues. The V end was cut by 2 bases, the J end by 0 bases, with 7 bases between. Germline loops: CDR1 GTSNPN, CDR2 SVGIG (reference sequence). The chain's CDR3 is CAWSLQTTNEKLFF. The CDR3 DNA sequence: TGTGCCTGGAGTCTCCAGACAACTAATGAAAAACTGTTTTTT.

This clone was observed a few times. The rearrangement links TRBV5-6 to TRBJ2-7, with D perhaps being TRBD1 or TRBD2 (5 bases each). The germline V gene has CDR1 SGHDT and CDR2 YYEEEE. V lost 0 bases and J lost 4, with 11 bases in between. The CDR3 has 14 residues. This CDR3 reads CASSLGGVEYEQYF. The CDR3 nucleotides read TGTGCCAGCAGCTTGGGAGGGGTTGAATACGAGCAGTACTTC.

The chain recombines TRBV19 with TRBJ1-2; 8 bases align to TRBD1. There are 14 residues in the CDR3. V dropped 9 bases and J dropped 0; count of bases not matched to a gene: 6. Germline lookup yields CDR1 LNHDA and CDR2 SQIVND (reference sequence). The CDR3 loop is CASRRDRTNYGYTF. For the CDR3, the DNA is TGTGCCAGCCGCCGGGACAGGACTAACTATGGCTACACCTTC.

The gene calls are TRBV4-2 and TRBJ2-1, with D tentatively TRBD2 (5 bases). Trimming stripped 1 base from V and 3 bases from J, with 19 bases between. The CDR3 is made up of 18 amino acids. The germline CDR1 and CDR2 sequences are LGHNA and YNFKEQ. This CDR3 is CASSQGETNRLHYNEQFF. DNA of the CDR3: TGTGCCAGCAGCCAAGGGGAGACAAACCGACTACACTACAATGAGCAGTTCTTC.

The chain has TRBV4-2 and TRBJ1-5; 7 positions match TRBD1. The CDR3 covers 15 residues. Germline CDR1 reads LGHNA; CDR2 reads YNFKEQ. Trimming at V came to 4 bases and at J to 3 bases, leaving 6 bases not matched to a gene. CDR3 sequence reads: CASSLEGANNQPQHF. The CDR3 DNA reads TGTGCCAGCAGCCTAGAGGGGGCTAACAATCAGCCCCAGCATTTT.

This clone showed up just a few times. The chain uses TRBV10-3 and TRBJ2-7; possible D gene TRBD2, 6 bases. CDR1 is ENHRY, CDR2 SYGVKD, per germline. The CDR3 has 16 amino acids. The ends were cut back, 2 bases at V and 2 bases at J, with 16 bases in the middle. The CDR3 reads CAISEPDMSSAYEQYF. Here the CDR3 DNA reads TGTGCCATCAGTGAGCCGGACATGTCTAGCGCCTACGAGCAGTACTTC.

This chain links TRBV5-6 with TRBJ1-2; 11 bases align to TRBD1. The CDR3 covers 15 residues. Germline assignment: CDR1 SGHDT and CDR2 YYEEEE. The ends lost 4 bases at V and 2 bases at J; junction bases unmatched: 4. The CDR3: CASSRDRGTNYGYTF. CDR3 coding DNA: TGTGCCAGCAGCAGGGACAGGGGGACAAACTATGGCTACACCTTC.

In its sample, this clone was seen a few times. The rearrangement joins TRBV6-2 or TRBV6-3 to TRBJ2-2, with D maybe TRBD2 (6 bases). CDR3 length equals 15 residues. Looked up from germline, CDR1 is MNHEY and CDR2 is SVGEGT. V lost 2 bases and J 6 bases, leaving 13 bases between the germline ends. The DNA for the CDR3 is TGTGCCAGCAGTTACGTCAGGAGGGAGGCCGGGGAGCTGTTTTTT. It translates to CASSYVRREAGELFF.

The rearrangement uses TRBV13 and TRBJ1-1; D is ambiguous. The germline gives CDR1 PRHDT, CDR2 FYEKMQ (reference sequence). CDR3 length: 13 residues. V dropped 8 bases and J dropped 0 bases, with 10 bases sitting between them. In DNA, the CDR3 is TGTGCCAGCGGGCTTTATTTGAACACTGAAGCTTTCTTT. It is translated as CASGLYLNTEAFF.

This rearrangement joins TRBV11-2 to TRBJ1-1; tentative D call: TRBD1 (5 bases). V lost 1 base to trimming and J lost 1 base, with 10 bases between them. The V gene's germline CDR1 is SGHAT and CDR2 FQNNGV. There are 15 residues in the CDR3. Here the CDR3 DNA reads TGTGCCAGCAGCTTAGGGGGCAGGGCGAACACTGAAGCTTTCTTT. Protein product: CASSLGGRANTEAFF.

V gene TRBV11-2 combines with J gene TRBJ1-1; a weak D match, TRBD1 (5 bases). The CDR3 covers 15 residues. The V end lost 1 base, the J end lost 1 base, and 10 bases lay between the germline ends. From germline, CDR1 is SGHAT and CDR2 FQNNGV. CDR3 sequence reads: CASSLVGGWNTEAFF. CDR3 bases: TGTGCCAGCAGCTTAGTGGGGGGTTGGAACACTGAAGCTTTCTTT.

The chain recombines TRBV28 with TRBJ1-2, with 10 bases lining up with TRBD1. J was trimmed by 4 bases and V by 10 bases; bases with no gene match: 12. CDR3 length: 15 residues. Germline V gives CDR1 MDHEN, CDR2 SYDVKM. The CDR3 nucleotides read TGTGCCACCTCGACAGGGGGCGCGATTAGCTATGGCTACACCTTC. Its translation is CATSTGGAISYGYTF.

The chain is built from TRBV6-5 and TRBJ1-3; no definite D call. V lost 6 bases to trimming and J lost 8 bases, with 8 bases between them. The CDR3 is made up of 11 amino acids. CDR1 is MNHEY and CDR2 is SVGAGI in the germline V gene. The CDR3 DNA sequence: TGTGCCAGCAGGGGATCGGACACCATATATTTT. It encodes CASRGSDTIYF.

CDR3 loop: CASSPTSGGQNTGELFF. The CDR3, as DNA: TGTGCCAGCAGTCCGACTAGCGGGGGCCAGAACACCGGGGAGCTGTTTTTT. The chain links TRBV7-7 to TRBJ2-2; the match to TRBD2 covers 12 bases. In germline, CDR1 is SSHAT, CDR2 FNYEAQ (reference sequence). CDR3 length: 17 amino acids. V trimming: 6 bases; J trimming: 1 base; junction bases outside the gene matches: 6.

The chain recombines TRBV10-3 with TRBJ1-2, with 10 bases matching TRBD1. CDR3 length equals 14 residues. The V segment lost 6 bases and the J segment 1 base; nucleotides outside the gene matches: 2. Germline V gene sequence: CDR1 ENHRY, CDR2 SYGVKD. The CDR3 loop reads CAIRGTGDNYGYTF. CDR3 sequence (DNA): TGTGCCATCAGGGGGACAGGGGATAACTATGGCTACACCTTC.

J is TRBJ2-3 and V is TRBV15, with D tentatively TRBD2 (6 bases). The V gene lost 0 bases and the J gene lost 6 bases, with 7 bases spanning the gap. This CDR3 comprises 13 residues. Germline values: CDR1 LNHNV, CDR2 YYDKDF (reference sequence). CDR3 sequence: CATSRDAGDTQYF. The CDR3 DNA sequence: TGTGCCACCAGCAGAGATGCGGGGGATACGCAGTATTTT. Together with reference TRBV15 and TRBJ2-3, the CDR3 gives the full variable domain: DAMVIQNPRYQVTQFGKPVTLSCSQTLNHNVMYWYQQKSSQAPKLLFHYYDKDFNNEADTPDNFQSRRPNTSFCFLDIRSPGLGDTAMYLCATSRDAGDTQYFGPGTRLTVL.

V usage is TRBV6-5 and J usage is TRBJ1-6; D unresolved. The V end was cut by 0 bases, the J end by 6 bases, with 6 bases between. Germline-derived CDR1 and CDR2 are MNHEY and SVGAGI. CDR3 length equals 14 residues. CDR3 loop: CASSYSRGNSPLHF. The DNA of the CDR3 is TGTGCCAGCAGTTACTCTCGGGGTAATTCACCCCTCCACTTT.

The gene calls are TRBV3-1 (or the pseudogene TRBV3-2) and TRBJ2-2; D possibly corresponds to TRBD1 (5 bases). The V end lost 1 base, the J end lost 6 bases, and 9 bases lay between the germline ends. CDR1 and CDR2 (germline): LGHDT, YNNKEL (reference sequence). This CDR3 is built from 14 residues. Written as DNA, the CDR3 is TGTGCCAGCAGCCAAGTTGACAGCCCCGGGGAGCTGTTTTTT. Translating gives CASSQVDSPGELFF.

The chain has TRBV3-1 (or the pseudogene TRBV3-2) and TRBJ1-1, with D maybe TRBD1 (5 bases). V lost 6 bases to trimming and J lost 3 bases, with 8 bases between them. Germline-derived CDR1 and CDR2 are LGHDT and YNNKEL (reference sequence). The CDR3 sequence is 12 residues long. CDR3 amino acids: CASRRGDTEAFF. The CDR3 DNA sequence: TGTGCCAGCAGGCGAGGGGACACTGAAGCTTTCTTT.

The chain carries TRBV14 and TRBJ2-2, with 10 bases aligning to TRBD1. The germline V gene encodes CDR1 SGHDN and CDR2 FVKESK. The CDR3 contains 18 residues. The V and J ends lost 2 bases and 3 bases, in that order; junction bases with no gene match: 9. As DNA, the CDR3 is TGTGCCAGCAGCCAAAGGGGAGACAGGGGGCAGGACACCGGGGAGCTGTTTTTT. Translating gives CASSQRGDRGQDTGELFF.

The V gene is TRBV14, the J gene TRBJ1-2, with 11 bases that match TRBD1. Germline assignment: CDR1 SGHDN and CDR2 FVKESK. V lost 1 base, J lost 7 bases, and 5 bases stayed unmatched. CDR3 length: 15 residues. The CDR3 sequence is CASSQAGTGGAGYTF. CDR3 nucleotides: TGTGCCAGCAGCCAAGCCGGGACAGGGGGAGCTGGCTACACCTTC.

The rearrangement uses TRBV6-5 and TRBJ2-5, with D possibly being TRBD2 (7 bases). Germline CDR1 MNHEY, CDR2 SVGAGI. V lost 6 bases and J lost 1, with 15 bases in between. The CDR3 is 15 amino acids. The CDR3 loop reads CASRTGGHSQETQYF. The CDR3 nucleotides are TGTGCCAGCAGGACGGGGGGCCACTCCCAAGAGACCCAGTACTTC.

The V and J genes are TRBV7-6 and TRBJ2-5; TRBD1 is a possible D gene (6 bases). The CDR3 contains 15 residues. V was cut by 1 base and J by 1 base, with 10 bases left in between. Germline V lookup: CDR1 SGHVS, CDR2 FNYEAQ. CDR3 amino acids: CASSLEDSSQETQYF. The CDR3, as DNA: TGTGCCAGCAGCTTAGAGGACAGCTCCCAAGAGACCCAGTACTTC.

The rearrangement joins TRBV30 to TRBJ2-1; no firm D call. The V end was cut by 2 bases, the J end by 7 bases, with 3 bases between. Germline CDR1 reads GTSNPN; CDR2 reads SVGIG (reference sequence). The CDR3 is 10 residues long. CDR3 bases: TGTGCCTGGAGTCGGAATGAGCAGTTCTTC. Translated, it gives CAWSRNEQFF.

J is TRBJ1-2 and V is TRBV10-3, with a weak D call TRBD1 (6 bases). CDR3 length equals 13 residues. V gave up 11 bases and J gave up 6 bases, with 19 bases separating them. Germline loops: CDR1 ENHRY, CDR2 SYGVKD. The CDR3 DNA follows: TGTGCCGTCTTTCCACAGGGTGGGGATGGCTACACCTTC. Amino acids: CAVFPQGGDGYTF.

The CDR3 sequence: CASSQAGQGAKNIQYF. The CDR3 bases are TGCGCCAGCAGCCAGGCCGGACAGGGGGCCAAAAACATTCAGTACTTC. The chain carries TRBV4-3 and TRBJ2-4; 9 bases line up with TRBD1. The CDR3 sequence is 16 residues long. Per the germline V gene, CDR1 is LGHNA and CDR2 is YSLEER. Trimming cost V 3 bases and J 1 base; bases outside gene matches: 4.

This sequence joins TRBV29-1 and TRBJ1-5; D uncertain. CDR1 and CDR2 (germline): SQVTM, ANQGSEA. The ends were cut back, 6 bases at V and 4 bases at J, with 10 bases in the middle. The CDR3 totals 12 residues. The CDR3 DNA sequence: TGCAGCGTCCTAATCGGGAATCAGCCCCAGCATTTT. Residues: CSVLIGNQPQHF. Combining the CDR3 with reference TRBV29-1 and TRBJ1-5 gives the whole variable domain SAVISQKPSRDICQRGTSLTIQCQVDSQVTMMFWYRQQPGQSLTLIATANQGSEATYESGFVIDKFPISRPNLTFSTLTVSNMSPEDSSIYLCSVLIGNQPQHFGDGTRLSIL.